One and the same sample provided the 22 T cell receptor beta chains below, sequenced in a study of cytomegalovirus exposure and HLA in healthy donors. The study ran its PCR with 60 Vbeta and 13 Jbeta primers. Using immunoSEQ multiplex PCR, the repertoire was profiled, and TCRdb retains in-frame clones only, with some absent. The table records some 190,000 clones, just over 75% of them present only once. The sample consisted of PBMCs. These receptor sequences come from a man in his late teens or twenties in good health and CMV-seronegative.

This clone was seen more than once but under ten times. This chain uses TRBV6-1 with TRBJ1-2; D gene ambiguous. The CDR3 length is 16 residues. Per germline, CDR1 MNHNS and CDR2 SASEGT. The germline V and J ends were trimmed by 0 bases and 0 bases, with 11 bases remaining between them. DNA of the CDR3: TGTGCCAGCAGTGAAGCGAGCACCTTAGCTAACTATGGCTACACCTTC. Amino acid sequence: CASSEASTLANYGYTF.

This sequence joins TRBV14 and TRBJ2-1; 7 bases agree with TRBD1. The CDR3 sequence is 14 residues long. The germline gives CDR1 SGHDN, CDR2 FVKESK. Losses at the gene ends were 4 bases for V and 7 bases for J; bases not matched to a gene: 7. CDR3 sequence (DNA): TGTGCCAGCAGCCGAAAACAGGGGTATAATGAGCAGTTCTTC. It yields the protein CASSRKQGYNEQFF.

CDR3 amino acids: CACRAWGQRGEQYF. CDR3 DNA: TGTGCCTGTAGGGCATGGGGCCAAAGGGGCGAGCAGTACTTC. This rearrangement joins TRBV30 to TRBJ2-7, with D possibly matching TRBD1 (5 bases). The CDR3 is made up of 14 amino acids. Per the germline V gene, CDR1 is GTSNPN and CDR2 is SVGIG (reference sequence). V was pared by 6 bases and J by 6 bases, with 21 bases between.

The chain links TRBV7-2 to TRBJ1-2, with 7 nucleotides matching TRBD1. Germline CDR1 is SGHTA and CDR2 is FQGNSA. This CDR3 has 14 residues. V shed 5 bases and J 5 bases; nucleotides not matched to a gene: 8. The CDR3 loop is CASSPVGQQYGYTF. In DNA, the CDR3 is TGTGCCAGCAGCCCCGTGGGACAGCAATATGGCTACACCTTC.

The chain links TRBV7-8 to TRBJ2-1; 11 bases fit TRBD2. This CDR3 is built from 16 residues. Germline V gives CDR1 SGHVS, CDR2 FQNEAQ. After removal of 5 bases from V and 4 bases from J, the junction contained 7 bases not matched to a gene. The CDR3 region is CASSHRLAGTYNEQFF. The CDR3 nucleotides are TGTGCCAGCAGCCACAGACTAGCGGGGACTTACAATGAGCAGTTCTTC.

The J gene is TRBJ2-3, the V gene TRBV7-3; 7 nucleotides line up with TRBD2. The CDR3 totals 15 residues. Per germline, CDR1 SGHTA and CDR2 FQGTGA. V gave up 5 bases and J gave up 2 bases; unmatched junction bases: 7. The DNA for the CDR3 is TGTGCCAGCAGCCTAGAACTAGCGTCCACAGATACGCAGTATTTT. As protein: CASSLELASTDTQYF. The whole variable domain, filled in from reference TRBV7-3 and TRBJ2-3, reads GAGVSQTPSNKVTEKGKYVELRCDPISGHTALYWYRQSLGQGPEFLIYFQGTGAADDSGLPNDRFFAVRPEGSVSTLKIQRTERGDSAVYLCASSLELASTDTQYFGPGTRLTVL.

This clone was observed a few times. The chain carries TRBV30 and TRBJ1-1; 11 nucleotides agree with TRBD1. CDR3 length: 14 residues. The germline V gene has CDR1 GTSNPN and CDR2 SVGIG (reference sequence). Trimming at V came to 7 bases and at J to 3 bases, leaving 7 bases not matched to a gene. The CDR3 DNA reads as TGTGCCTCACTACCGGGACAGGGGGACACTGAAGCTTTCTTT. Amino acid sequence: CASLPGQGDTEAFF.

The V gene is TRBV6-5, the J gene TRBJ1-1; 9 nucleotides line up with TRBD1. The germline V gene encodes CDR1 MNHEY and CDR2 SVGAGI. With V trimmed by 6 bases and J by 10 bases, 12 bases remained unmatched. This CDR3 is built from 14 residues. This chain's CDR3 is CASRATGTGFGAFF. For the CDR3, the DNA is TGTGCCAGCAGAGCCACCGGGACAGGGTTCGGAGCTTTCTTT.

The V call is TRBV6-1, the J call TRBJ2-7; 7 bases match TRBD2. There are 15 residues in the CDR3. V lost 1 base, J lost 5 bases, and 8 bases stayed unmatched. Germline V gene data show CDR1 as MNHNS and CDR2 as SASEGT. The CDR3 protein is CASSEVAGDLDEQYF. CDR3 sequence (DNA): TGTGCCAGCAGTGAAGTTGCGGGGGACCTCGACGAGCAGTACTTC.

The J gene is TRBJ2-6, the V gene TRBV5-1; maybe TRBD2 (5 bases). The CDR3 runs 15 residues. Germline CDR1 SGHRS, CDR2 YFSETQ. Trimming shortened V by 4 bases and J by 4 bases, and 12 bases separated the two germline ends. CDR3 coding DNA: TGCGCCAGCAGCCGGGCTCCGGGGGGGGCCAACGTCCTGACTTTC. Translation gives CASSRAPGGANVLTF.

This clone has just a few counts. The CDR3, as DNA: TGTGCCAGCAAAATTAGCGGGAGATTCCAAGAGACCCAGTACTTC. Encoded protein: CASKISGRFQETQYF. The chain combines TRBV6-5 with TRBJ2-5; 9 bases line up with TRBD2. The CDR3 contains 15 residues. V shed 7 bases and J 1 base; nucleotides not matched to a gene: 7. CDR1 is MNHEY, CDR2 SVGAGI, per germline.

This clone was recorded only once. The chain has TRBV29-1 and TRBJ2-7; 8 nucleotides match TRBD1. CDR1 and CDR2 from the germline V gene are SQVTM and ANQGSEA. V lost 3 bases, J lost 2 bases, and 6 bases stayed unmatched. There are 14 residues in the CDR3. CDR3 nucleotides: TGCAGCGTTGATTTGGGGACAGGAACCTACGAGCAGTACTTC. Encoded protein: CSVDLGTGTYEQYF.

This chain uses TRBV30 with TRBJ1-5; 8 bases match TRBD1. Germline values: CDR1 GTSNPN, CDR2 SVGIG (reference sequence). CDR3 length: 13 amino acids. V dropped 5 bases and J dropped 2; count of bases not matched to a gene: 2. CDR3 in DNA: TGTGCCTGGGCGACAGGGGGCAATCAGCCCCAGCATTTT. This gives the protein CAWATGGNQPQHF.

The chain employs TRBV19 and TRBJ1-5; no definite D call. CDR3 length equals 15 residues. The V gene lost 1 base and the J gene lost 2 bases, with 9 bases spanning the gap. The germline V gene encodes CDR1 LNHDA and CDR2 SQIVND (reference sequence). CDR3 in amino acids: CASSIVRMGNQPQHF. CDR3 DNA sequence: TGTGCCAGTAGTATAGTGCGAATGGGCAATCAGCCCCAGCATTTT.

This clone was seen a handful of times. In DNA form, the CDR3 reads TGTGCCAGCAGCTTCGAGACAAGCTATGGCTACACCTTC. This gives the protein CASSFETSYGYTF. V is TRBV7-2 and J is TRBJ1-2, with D uncertain. The length of the CDR3 is 13 residues. Between the trimmed V and J ends, which lost 3 bases and 4 bases, there was a span of 9 bases. Looked up from germline, CDR1 is SGHTA and CDR2 is FQGNSA.

The genes are TRBV7-2 and TRBJ2-5, with D possibly TRBD1 on 5 matching bases. Between the trimmed V and J ends, which lost 4 bases and 5 bases, there was a span of 8 bases. CDR3 length: 12 residues. CDR1 and CDR2 from the germline V gene are SGHTA and FQGNSA. As DNA, the CDR3 is TGTGCCAGCAGCTCAGGGTCTGAGACCCAGTACTTC. Protein product: CASSSGSETQYF.

The CDR3 sequence is CASSQGPTGNTGELFF. In DNA, the CDR3 is TGCGCCAGCAGCCAAGGCCCAACAGGGAACACCGGGGAGCTGTTTTTT. The chain employs TRBV4-3 and TRBJ2-2, with TRBD1 as a possible D gene (5 bases). V was clipped by 1 base and J by 1 base, with 10 bases between them. Germline loops: CDR1 LGHNA, CDR2 YSLEER. The CDR3 consists of 16 residues.

This clone has more than one count but fewer than ten. The chain links TRBV2 to TRBJ2-5; 12 bases agree with TRBD2. Germline CDR1 reads SNHLY; CDR2 reads FYNNEI. CDR3 length equals 17 residues. The J segment lost 2 bases and the V segment lost 4 bases, leaving 8 bases of the junction unmatched. CDR3 in amino acids: CASSVLAGGGSQETQYF. The CDR3 nucleotides are TGTGCCAGCAGTGTACTAGCGGGAGGCGGCTCACAAGAGACCCAGTACTTC.

This clone has more than one count but fewer than ten. This chain joins TRBV5-1 and TRBJ1-3; D might be TRBD1 (5 bases). Between the trimmed V and J ends, which lost 2 bases and 3 bases, there was a span of 12 bases. CDR1 and CDR2 from the germline V gene are SGHRS and YFSETQ. The CDR3 sequence is 15 residues long. CDR3 DNA sequence: TGCGCCAGCAGCTTCCAGGGAGGAATTGGAAACACCATATATTTT. This sequence encodes CASSFQGGIGNTIYF.

The V gene is TRBV4-1, the J gene TRBJ2-1, with 10 bases fitting TRBD2. Germline V CDR1 and CDR2: MGHRA, YSYEKL. This CDR3 has 16 amino acids. The ends lost 1 base at V and 8 bases at J; junction bases unmatched: 8. The CDR3 spells CASSQGVSGGAHEQFF. CDR3 in DNA: TGCGCCAGCAGCCAAGGCGTAAGCGGGGGGGCCCATGAGCAGTTCTTC.

The chain combines TRBV12-5 with TRBJ1-5; 7 nucleotides match TRBD1. The CDR3 runs to 16 residues. Germline trimming cut 4 bases from V and 3 bases from J; bases unmatched to any gene: 9. CDR1 and CDR2 from the germline V gene are LGHNT and FRNRAP. The DNA for the CDR3 is TGTGCTAGTGGTTCCCTCGGGCAGGGGGACAATCAGCCCCAGCATTTT. This gives the protein CASGSLGQGDNQPQHF.

CDR3 DNA: TGTGCCAGCAGAACCGAGAGGGGGCTAAGGAACACTGAAGCTTTCTTT. Protein sequence: CASRTERGLRNTEAFF. The genes are TRBV27 and TRBJ1-1, with 7 bases lining up with TRBD1. The CDR3 consists of 16 residues. Germline V gene data show CDR1 as MNHEY and CDR2 as SMNVEV (reference sequence). With 6 bases clipped from V and 1 base from J, the junction kept 11 bases outside the gene matches.